A selection of T cell receptor beta chains follows, all from one sample in a study of memory CD4+ T cells and cytomegalovirus serostatus. Profiling relied on immunoSEQ multiplex PCR, and the TCRdb table lists in-frame clones only, not all of them. The sample shows roughly 53,000 clones, around 81% of them seen only once. Sequencing used memory CD4+ T cells from blood. These receptors were taken from an adult in good health and CMV-seronegative. Each CDR3 is given with its conserved first and last residue. D genes are given only for firm matches. Size is stated for part of the rows, as once, few or many counts, or as a class when the clone is expanded.

d_call	j_call	clone_size	v_call	cdr3_nt	cdr3_aa
-	TRBJ2-1	-	TRBV10-2	TGCGCCAGCAGCGCCGGGCGGTACAATGAGCAGTTCTTC	CASSAGRYNEQFF
TRBD1	TRBJ1-3	-	TRBV5-1	TGCGCCAGCAGCTTGCTAGGGGGCGCATCTGGAAACACCATATATTTT	CASSLLGGASGNTIYF
-	TRBJ2-3	-	TRBV6-5	TGTGCCAGCAGGGCTTCTTCAGATACGCAGTATTTT	CASRASSDTQYF
-	TRBJ2-2	-	TRBV5-4	TGTGCCAGCAGCCCCGGGGGGCAAAACACCGGGGAGCTGTTTTTT	CASSPGGQNTGELFF
-	TRBJ2-5	-	TRBV10-3	TGTGCCATCAGTGCGGGTGGCAGCCAAGAGACCCAGTACTTC	CAISAGGSQETQYF
-	TRBJ2-3	-	TRBV7-8	TGTGCCAGCAGCCCCGGGCAAATGTTCACAGATACGCAGTATTTT	CASSPGQMFTDTQYF
-	TRBJ2-5	-	TRBV27	TGTGCCAGCAAGGGGTCCCGCAGTGGTACCCAGTACTTC	CASKGSRSGTQYF
-	TRBJ1-5	-	TRBV19	TGTGCCAGTAGTATAGAGGGCGTAAAGAGCCAGCCCCAGCATTTT	CASSIEGVKSQPQHF
-	TRBJ2-7	once	TRBV10-2	TGCGCCAGCAGTGAACGCTTCGAGCAGTACTTC	CASSERFEQYF
-	TRBJ2-1	-	TRBV28	TGTGCCAGCAGCGGGTGGCGGGGCTCCTACAATGAGCAGTTCTTC	CASSGWRGSYNEQFF
-	TRBJ2-5	-	TRBV5-6	TGTGCCAGCGGCCGATTGGAGACCCAGTACTTC	CASGRLETQYF
TRBD2	TRBJ2-7	-	TRBV10-3	TGTGCCACAAGTAGCGGGGGGCCTACCTACGAGCAGTACTTC	CATSSGGPTYEQYF
TRBD2	TRBJ2-5	-	TRBV6-8	TGTGCCAGCAGTTTTGAAGCGGGGGGGTACCAAGAGACCCAGTACTTC	CASSFEAGGYQETQYF
TRBD2	TRBJ2-1	-	TRBV7-3	TGTGCCAGCAGCCCAAGCGGGAGCTCCTACAATGAGCAGTTCTTC	CASSPSGSSYNEQFF
-	TRBJ1-6	-	TRBV7-9	TGTGCCAGCAGCTTGGACAGTCTGAATTCACCCCTCCACTTT	CASSLDSLNSPLHF
TRBD1	TRBJ2-7	-	TRBV7-9	TGTGCCAGCAGCTTCGGACAGGGAACCTACGAGCAGTACTTC	CASSFGQGTYEQYF
-	TRBJ1-5	few	TRBV30	TGTGCCTGGGGGGGCGGAAATAGCAATCAGCCCCAGCATTTT	CAWGGGNSNQPQHF
-	TRBJ1-2	-	TRBV9	TGTGCCAGCAGCGTAGTAAGCGGGGCTGGAGAATATGGCTACACCTTC	CASSVVSGAGEYGYTF
TRBD1	TRBJ1-2	-	TRBV5-6	TGTGCCAGCAGCAGAGGACAGGTTAACTATGGCTACACCTTC	CASSRGQVNYGYTF
TRBD2	TRBJ2-7	-	TRBV19	TGTGCCAGTGGGACTCTAGCGGGGAAGTCCTACGAGCAGTACTTC	CASGTLAGKSYEQYF
-	TRBJ1-1	medium-sized	TRBV9	TGTGCCAGCAGCGAGGGCCACGGGGGCGGACCGAACACTGAAGCTTTCTTT	CASSEGHGGGPNTEAFF
-	TRBJ1-6	-	TRBV7-2	TGTGCCAGCAGCTTAGGACGGACACATAATTCACCCCTCCACTTT	CASSLGRTHNSPLHF
TRBD1	TRBJ2-7	-	TRBV29-1	TGCAGCGTCGGGGACAGGGTCGGCGAGCAGTACTTC	CSVGDRVGEQYF
-	TRBJ1-2	-	TRBV5-1	TGCGCCAGCAGTTCCCTAGGCGGGGGCGACGGCTATGGCTACACCTTC	CASSSLGGGDGYGYTF
-	TRBJ2-2	few	TRBV10-3	TGTGCCATCAGTGAAGGATGGCAGGGGAAGACCGGGGAGCTGTTTTTT	CAISEGWQGKTGELFF
TRBD2	TRBJ2-1	-	TRBV10-3	TGTGCCATCAGCTCTTTCCTAGCGGGAGGGGTCTACAATGAGCAGTTCTTC	CAISSFLAGGVYNEQFF
TRBD1	TRBJ2-7	-	TRBV5-1	TGCGCCAGCAGCTTGTGGGGACAGGGGTCCTACTACGAGCAGTACTTC	CASSLWGQGSYYEQYF
-	TRBJ2-1	-	TRBV11-1	TGTGCCAGCAGCACTGGACTGATGAGCTCCTACAATGAGCAGTTCTTC	CASSTGLMSSYNEQFF
TRBD1	TRBJ2-2	-	TRBV5-4	TGTGCCAGCAGCCTCCTACAGGGGAATACCGGGGAGCTGTTTTTT	CASSLLQGNTGELFF